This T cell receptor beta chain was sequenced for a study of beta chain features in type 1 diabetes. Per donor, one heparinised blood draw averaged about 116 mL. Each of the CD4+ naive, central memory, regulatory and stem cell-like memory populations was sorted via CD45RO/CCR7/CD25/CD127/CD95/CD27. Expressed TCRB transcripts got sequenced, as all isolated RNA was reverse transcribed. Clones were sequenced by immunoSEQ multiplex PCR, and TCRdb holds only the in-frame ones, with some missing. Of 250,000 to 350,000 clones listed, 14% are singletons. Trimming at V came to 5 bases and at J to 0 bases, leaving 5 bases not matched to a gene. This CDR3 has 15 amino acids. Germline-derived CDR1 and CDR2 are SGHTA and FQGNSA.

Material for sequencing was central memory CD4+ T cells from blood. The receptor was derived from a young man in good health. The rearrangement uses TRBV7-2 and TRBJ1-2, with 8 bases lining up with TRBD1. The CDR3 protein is CASSTRTGPNYGYTF. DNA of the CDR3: TGTGCCAGCAGCACTCGGACAGGGCCTAACTATGGCTACACCTTC.